This T cell receptor beta chain was sequenced in a study of blood T cells in healthy people across ages. General study points: When set beside aged donors, long-lived donors presented more naive CD4+ cells and higher diversity.

The germline gives CDR1 SGHVS, CDR2 FQNEAQ. The CDR3 is 21 residues long. Trimming shortened V by 6 bases and J by 0 bases, and 29 bases separated the two germline ends. A J-beta primer mix and a sample-barcoded 5' primer were used in a second PCR of about 6 to 12 cycles. TCRdb analysed the 5' RACE reads with MiXCR anew, one entry per CDR3 protein. The table has about 1,500,000 distinct CDR3 sequences, 35% to 45% seen once; the top ten hold roughly 7.9%. Of note for this clonotype: Its cognate antigen is unknown.

Each donor was a healthy Caucasian individual from Russia, aged about 6 to 95. Investigators took roughly 9.5 milliliters of peripheral blood from every donor. The chain has TRBV7-8 and TRBJ1-4, with D possibly TRBD1 on 5 matching bases. The source material was blood. The receptor's source is a woman younger than 35 in good health. The CDR3 DNA reads as TGTGCCAGCAGGAAAACTGCGGAGGCAGGGACCCTACATCCAACTAATGAAAAACTGTTTTTT. Translating gives CASRKTAEAGTLHPTNEKLFF. The full variable domain, in which reference TRBV7-8 and TRBJ1-4 provide the parts outside the CDR3, is GAGVSQSPRYKVAKRGQDVALRCDPISGHVSLFWYQQALGQGPEFLTYFQNEAQLDKSGLPSDRFFAERPEGSVSTLKIQRTQQEDSAVYLCASRKTAEAGTLHPTNEKLFFGSGTQLSVL.